Listed here is a single T cell receptor beta chain. This entry belongs to a study of blood T cell repertoires in COVID-19. The authors' processing: The assay estimated nucleated cells by amplifying reference gene primers. Assay used: immunoSEQ multiplex PCR; TCRdb lists only in-frame clones, some missing. That table supplies the V and J calls and clone size; D and trimming were determined from the DNA. Among 200,000 or so clones listed, nearly 85% were seen once. The CDR3 runs to 14 residues. Germline V lookup: CDR1 SGHRS, CDR2 YFSETQ. J gave up 3 bases and V 3 bases, and 6 bases lay outside the gene matches.

V usage is TRBV5-1 and J usage is TRBJ2-7; 7 bases align to TRBD1. The sequence was obtained from a woman aged 30 to 39 with acute or convalescent COVID-19. Sequenced sample: peripheral blood. The CDR3 DNA sequence: TGCGCCAGCAGCTCCAACTCAGGGGGCTACGAGCAGTACTTC. Protein: CASSSNSGGYEQYF.